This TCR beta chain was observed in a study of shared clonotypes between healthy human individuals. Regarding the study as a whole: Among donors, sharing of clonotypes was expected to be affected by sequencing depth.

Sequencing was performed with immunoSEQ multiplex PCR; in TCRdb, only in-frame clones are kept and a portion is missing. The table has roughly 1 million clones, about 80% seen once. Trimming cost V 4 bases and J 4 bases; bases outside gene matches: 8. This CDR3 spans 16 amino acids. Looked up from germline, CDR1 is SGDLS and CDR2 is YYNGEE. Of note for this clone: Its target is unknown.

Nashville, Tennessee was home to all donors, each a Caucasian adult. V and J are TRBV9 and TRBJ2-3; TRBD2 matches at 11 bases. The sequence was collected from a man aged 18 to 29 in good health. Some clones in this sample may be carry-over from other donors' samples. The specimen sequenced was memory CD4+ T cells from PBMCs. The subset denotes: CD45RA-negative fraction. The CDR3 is CASSQTSGSLPDTQYF. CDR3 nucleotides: TGTGCCAGCAGCCAAACTAGCGGGAGCCTCCCAGATACGCAGTATTTT.